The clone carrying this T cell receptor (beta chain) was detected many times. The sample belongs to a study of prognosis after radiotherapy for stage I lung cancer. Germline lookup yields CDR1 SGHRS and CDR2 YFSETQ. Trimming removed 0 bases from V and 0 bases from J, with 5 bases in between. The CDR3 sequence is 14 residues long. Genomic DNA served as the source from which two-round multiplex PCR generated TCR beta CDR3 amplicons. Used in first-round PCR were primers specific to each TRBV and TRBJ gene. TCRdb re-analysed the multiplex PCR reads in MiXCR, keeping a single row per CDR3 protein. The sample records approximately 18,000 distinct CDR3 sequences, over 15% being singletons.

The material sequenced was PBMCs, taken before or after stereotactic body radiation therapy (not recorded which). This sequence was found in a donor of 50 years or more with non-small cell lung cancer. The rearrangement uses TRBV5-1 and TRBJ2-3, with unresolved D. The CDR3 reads CASSLAPSTDTQYF. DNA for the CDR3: TGCGCCAGCAGCTTGGCCCCTAGCACAGATACGCAGTATTTT. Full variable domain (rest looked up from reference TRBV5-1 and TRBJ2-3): KAGVTQTPRYLIKTRGQQVTLSCSPISGHRSVSWYQQTPGQGLQFLFEYFSETQRNKGNFPGRFSGRQFSNSRSEMNVSTLELGDSALYLCASSLAPSTDTQYFGPGTRLTVL.